The sequence of this TCR beta chain was determined in a study of beta chain features in type 1 diabetes. Findings and caveats of the study: All four CD4+ subsets of Type 1 diabetes patients contained TCRB CDR3s that were moderately but significantly shorter. Any HLA type influence on TCRB rearrangement was left unresolved here.

V lost 0 bases and J 0 bases, leaving 3 bases between the germline ends. Germline loops: CDR1 LGHNA, CDR2 YSLEER. This CDR3 contains 14 residues. Sequenced material consisted of expressed TCRB transcripts (all of the isolated RNA was reverse transcribed). Read counts averaged around 3.9 million for samples of naive, central memory and regulatory T cells. Libraries were prepared by immunoSEQ multiplex PCR; TCRdb keeps only in-frame clonotypes and omits some of them. The sample lists roughly 450,000 clones; 10% to 12% were seen once. There are a few counts of this clone. Its antigen is still unknown. Input material: naive CD4+ T cells from blood. The chain carries TRBV4-3 and TRBJ1-5; D is unresolved. The clonotype comes from a woman between 18 and 30 years old in good health. The chain's CDR3 is CASSQEFSNQPQHF. For the CDR3, the DNA is TGCGCCAGCAGCCAAGAGTTTAGCAATCAGCCCCAGCATTTT.